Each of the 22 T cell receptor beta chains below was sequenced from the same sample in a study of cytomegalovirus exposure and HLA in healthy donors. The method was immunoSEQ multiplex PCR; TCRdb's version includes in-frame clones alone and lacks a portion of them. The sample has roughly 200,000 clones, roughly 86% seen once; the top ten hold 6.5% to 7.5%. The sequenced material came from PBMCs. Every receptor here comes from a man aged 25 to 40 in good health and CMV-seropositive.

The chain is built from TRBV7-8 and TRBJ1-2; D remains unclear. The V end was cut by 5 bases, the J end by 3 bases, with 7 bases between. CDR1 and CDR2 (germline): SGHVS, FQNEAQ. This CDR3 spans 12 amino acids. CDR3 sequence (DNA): TGTGCCAGCAGCCCAGGATACTATGGCTACACCTTC. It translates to CASSPGYYGYTF.

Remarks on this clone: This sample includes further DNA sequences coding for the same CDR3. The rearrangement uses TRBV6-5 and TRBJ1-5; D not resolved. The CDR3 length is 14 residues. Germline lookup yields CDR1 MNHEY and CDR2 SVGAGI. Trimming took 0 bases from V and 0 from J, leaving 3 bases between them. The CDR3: CASSYSFSNQPQHF. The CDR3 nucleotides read TGTGCCAGCAGTTACTCTTTTAGCAATCAGCCCCAGCATTTT.

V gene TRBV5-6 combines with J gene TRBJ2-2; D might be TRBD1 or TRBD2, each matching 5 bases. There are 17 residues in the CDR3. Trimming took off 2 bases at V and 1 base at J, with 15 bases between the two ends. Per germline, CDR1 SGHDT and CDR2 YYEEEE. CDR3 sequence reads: CASSFLRDAENTGELFF. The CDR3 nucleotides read TGTGCCAGCAGCTTCTTACGGGACGCCGAGAACACCGGGGAGCTGTTTTTT.

The chain's CDR3 is CASSLVVRQETQYF. The DNA for the CDR3 is TGCGCCAGCAGCTTGGTTGTGCGGCAAGAGACCCAGTACTTC. The chain is built from TRBV5-1 and TRBJ2-5; unclear D gene. Per germline, CDR1 SGHRS and CDR2 YFSETQ. This CDR3 contains 14 residues. Trimming left V 0 bases short and J 2 bases short, with 8 bases between.

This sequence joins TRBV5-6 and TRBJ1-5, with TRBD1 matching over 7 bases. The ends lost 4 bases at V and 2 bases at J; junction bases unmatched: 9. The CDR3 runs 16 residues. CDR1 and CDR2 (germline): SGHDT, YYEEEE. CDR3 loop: CASSPTGEGGNQPQHF. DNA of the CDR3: TGTGCCAGCAGCCCTACAGGGGAGGGTGGCAATCAGCCCCAGCATTTT.

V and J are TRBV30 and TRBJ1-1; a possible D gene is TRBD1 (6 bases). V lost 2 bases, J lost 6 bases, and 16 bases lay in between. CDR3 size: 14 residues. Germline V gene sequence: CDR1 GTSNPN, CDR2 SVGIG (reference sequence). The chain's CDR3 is CAWSWVWGASEAFF. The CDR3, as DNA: TGTGCCTGGAGTTGGGTTTGGGGGGCCTCTGAAGCTTTCTTT.

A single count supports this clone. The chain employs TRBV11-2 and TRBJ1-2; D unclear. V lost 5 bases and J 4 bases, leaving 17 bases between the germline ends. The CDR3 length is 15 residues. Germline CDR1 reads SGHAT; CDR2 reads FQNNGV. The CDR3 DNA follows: TGTGCCAGCAGCCCACCGGTAGTCAGTCTCTATGGCTACACCTTC. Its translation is CASSPPVVSLYGYTF. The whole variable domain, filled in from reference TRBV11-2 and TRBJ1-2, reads EAGVAQSPRYKIIEKRQSVAFWCNPISGHATLYWYQQILGQGPKLLIQFQNNGVVDDSQLPKDRFSAERLKGVDSTLKIQPAKLEDSAVYLCASSPPVVSLYGYTFGSGTRLTVV.

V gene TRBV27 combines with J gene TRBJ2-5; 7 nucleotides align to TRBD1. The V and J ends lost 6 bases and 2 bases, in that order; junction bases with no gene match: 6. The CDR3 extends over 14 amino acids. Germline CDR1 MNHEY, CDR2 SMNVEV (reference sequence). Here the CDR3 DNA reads TGTGCCAGCAGCCGACAGGGACGACAAGAGACCCAGTACTTC. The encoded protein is CASSRQGRQETQYF.

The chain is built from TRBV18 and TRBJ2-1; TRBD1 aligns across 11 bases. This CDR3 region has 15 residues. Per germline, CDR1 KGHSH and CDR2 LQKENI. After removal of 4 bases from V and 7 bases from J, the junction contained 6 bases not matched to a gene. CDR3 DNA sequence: TGTGCCAGCTCACGCGGACAGGGGGCAGGGAATGAGCAGTTCTTC. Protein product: CASSRGQGAGNEQFF.

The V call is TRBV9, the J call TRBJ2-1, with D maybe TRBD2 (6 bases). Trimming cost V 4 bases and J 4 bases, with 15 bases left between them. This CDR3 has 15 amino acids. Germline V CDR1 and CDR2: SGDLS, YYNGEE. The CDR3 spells CASSPSGGSYNEQFF. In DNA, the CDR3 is TGTGCCAGCAGCCCCTCTGGGGGGTCATACAATGAGCAGTTCTTC.

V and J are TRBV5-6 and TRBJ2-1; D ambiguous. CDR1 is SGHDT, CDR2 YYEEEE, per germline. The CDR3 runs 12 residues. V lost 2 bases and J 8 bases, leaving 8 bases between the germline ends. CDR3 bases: TGTGCCAGCAGCTTTAGGGTATATGAGCAGTTCTTC. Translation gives CASSFRVYEQFF.

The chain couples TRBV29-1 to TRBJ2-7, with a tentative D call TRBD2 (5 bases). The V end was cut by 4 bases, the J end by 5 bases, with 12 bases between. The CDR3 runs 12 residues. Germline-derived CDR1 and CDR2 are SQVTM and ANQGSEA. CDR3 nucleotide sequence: TGCAGCGTTGCAAGTCAACTAGACGAGCAGTACTTC. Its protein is CSVASQLDEQYF.

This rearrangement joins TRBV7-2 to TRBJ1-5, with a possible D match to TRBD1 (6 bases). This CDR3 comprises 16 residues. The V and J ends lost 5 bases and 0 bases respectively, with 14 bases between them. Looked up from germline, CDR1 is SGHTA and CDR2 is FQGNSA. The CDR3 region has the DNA TGTGCCAGCAGCCCATGGGACATGCCTAGCAATCAGCCCCAGCATTTT. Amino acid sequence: CASSPWDMPSNQPQHF.

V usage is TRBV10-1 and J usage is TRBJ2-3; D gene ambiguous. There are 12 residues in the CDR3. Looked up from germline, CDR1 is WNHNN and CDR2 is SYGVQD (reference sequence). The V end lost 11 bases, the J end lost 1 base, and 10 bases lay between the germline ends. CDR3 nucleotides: TGCGCCGCCTGGTCGTGCACAGATACGCAGTATTTT. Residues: CAAWSCTDTQYF.

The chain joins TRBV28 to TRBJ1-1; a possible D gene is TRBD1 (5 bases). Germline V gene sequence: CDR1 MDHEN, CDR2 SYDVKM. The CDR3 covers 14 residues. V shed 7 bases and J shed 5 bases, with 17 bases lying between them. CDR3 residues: CASIRGNRRTEAFF. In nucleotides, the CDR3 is TGTGCCAGCATTCGAGGGAACAGGAGGACTGAAGCTTTCTTT.

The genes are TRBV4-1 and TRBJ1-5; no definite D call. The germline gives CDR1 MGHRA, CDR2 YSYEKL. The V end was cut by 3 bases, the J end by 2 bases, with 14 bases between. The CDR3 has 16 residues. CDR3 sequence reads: CASSQVIQIGNQPQHF. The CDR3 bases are TGCGCCAGCAGCCAGGTAATACAAATAGGCAATCAGCCCCAGCATTTT.

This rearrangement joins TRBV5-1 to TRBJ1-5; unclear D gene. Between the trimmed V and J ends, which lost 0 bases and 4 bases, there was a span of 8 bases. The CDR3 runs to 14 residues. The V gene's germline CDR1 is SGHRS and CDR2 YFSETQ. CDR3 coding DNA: TGCGCCAGCAGCTTGGGGTCGGGGAATCAGCCCCAGCATTTT. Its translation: CASSLGSGNQPQHF.

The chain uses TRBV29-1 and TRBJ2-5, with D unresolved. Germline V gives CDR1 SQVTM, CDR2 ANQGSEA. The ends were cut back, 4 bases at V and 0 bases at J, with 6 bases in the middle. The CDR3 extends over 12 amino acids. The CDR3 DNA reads TGCAGCGTTGTCCCCGACCAAGAGACCCAGTACTTC. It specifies CSVVPDQETQYF.

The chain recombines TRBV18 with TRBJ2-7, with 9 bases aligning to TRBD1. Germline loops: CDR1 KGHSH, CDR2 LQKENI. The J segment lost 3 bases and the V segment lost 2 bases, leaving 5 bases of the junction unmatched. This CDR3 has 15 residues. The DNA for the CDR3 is TGTGCCAGCTCACCATGGGGACAGGGAAACTACGAGCAGTACTTC. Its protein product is CASSPWGQGNYEQYF.

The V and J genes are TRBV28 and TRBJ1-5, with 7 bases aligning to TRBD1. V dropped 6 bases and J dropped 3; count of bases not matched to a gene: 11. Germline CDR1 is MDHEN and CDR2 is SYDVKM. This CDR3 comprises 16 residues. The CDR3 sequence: CASSDIRQGDNQPQHF. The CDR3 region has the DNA TGTGCCAGCAGCGATATTCGACAGGGAGACAATCAGCCCCAGCATTTT.

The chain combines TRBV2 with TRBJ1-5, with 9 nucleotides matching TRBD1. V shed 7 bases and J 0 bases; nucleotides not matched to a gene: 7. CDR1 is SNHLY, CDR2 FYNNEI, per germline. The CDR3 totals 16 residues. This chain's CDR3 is CASIRDRVYSNQPQHF. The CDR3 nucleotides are TGTGCCAGCATCCGGGACAGGGTATATAGCAATCAGCCCCAGCATTTT.

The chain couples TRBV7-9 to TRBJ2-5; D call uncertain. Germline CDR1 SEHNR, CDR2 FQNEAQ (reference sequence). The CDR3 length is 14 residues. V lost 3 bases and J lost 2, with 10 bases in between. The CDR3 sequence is CASSFGTVQETQYF. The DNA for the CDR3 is TGTGCCAGCAGCTTCGGAACAGTGCAAGAGACCCAGTACTTC.